This record concerns one T cell receptor beta chain sequence. The ends were cut back, 10 bases at V and 11 bases at J, with 18 bases in the middle. Germline assignment: CDR1 MNHNS and CDR2 SASEGT. This CDR3 region has 12 residues. This sample was included in a study of PD-L1 blockade in urothelial cancer. For the study at large: Chemotherapy regimens numbering 0 to 3 had been given to patients. A median of 141,255 T cells was found in the blood samples.

Described time point: peripheral blood 6 weeks after treatment start. Synthetic TCR analog templates were spiked into each PCR. This table comes from immunoSEQ multiplex PCR, and its TCRdb copy is limited to in-frame clones, with some not included. Of under 85,000 clones in the sample, around 93% were seen once. The chain joins TRBV6-1 to TRBJ2-1; D is perhaps TRBD2 (8 bases). The input for sequencing was PBMCs, taken around atezolizumab (anti-PD-L1) treatment. This clonotype originated in a woman of 80 years or more with urothelial cancer. DNA for the CDR3: TGTGCCATCCAGGGGGTAGCGGGGAAGCAGTTCTTC. Protein sequence: CAIQGVAGKQFF.